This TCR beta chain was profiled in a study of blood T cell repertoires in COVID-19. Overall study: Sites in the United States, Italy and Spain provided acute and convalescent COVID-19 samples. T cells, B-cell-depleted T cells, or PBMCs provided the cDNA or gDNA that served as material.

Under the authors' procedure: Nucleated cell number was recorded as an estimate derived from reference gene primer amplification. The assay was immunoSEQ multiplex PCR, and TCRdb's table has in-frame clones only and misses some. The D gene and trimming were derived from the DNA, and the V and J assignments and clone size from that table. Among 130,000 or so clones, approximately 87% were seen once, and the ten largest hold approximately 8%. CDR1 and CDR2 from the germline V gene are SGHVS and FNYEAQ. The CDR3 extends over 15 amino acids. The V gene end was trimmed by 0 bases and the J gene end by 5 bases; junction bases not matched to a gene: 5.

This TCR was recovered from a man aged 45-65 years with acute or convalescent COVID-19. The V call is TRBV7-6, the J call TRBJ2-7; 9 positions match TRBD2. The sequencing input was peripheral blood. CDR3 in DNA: TGTGCCAGCAGCTTAGCGGCCAGCGGGAGGAACGAGCAGTACTTC. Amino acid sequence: CASSLAASGRNEQYF.